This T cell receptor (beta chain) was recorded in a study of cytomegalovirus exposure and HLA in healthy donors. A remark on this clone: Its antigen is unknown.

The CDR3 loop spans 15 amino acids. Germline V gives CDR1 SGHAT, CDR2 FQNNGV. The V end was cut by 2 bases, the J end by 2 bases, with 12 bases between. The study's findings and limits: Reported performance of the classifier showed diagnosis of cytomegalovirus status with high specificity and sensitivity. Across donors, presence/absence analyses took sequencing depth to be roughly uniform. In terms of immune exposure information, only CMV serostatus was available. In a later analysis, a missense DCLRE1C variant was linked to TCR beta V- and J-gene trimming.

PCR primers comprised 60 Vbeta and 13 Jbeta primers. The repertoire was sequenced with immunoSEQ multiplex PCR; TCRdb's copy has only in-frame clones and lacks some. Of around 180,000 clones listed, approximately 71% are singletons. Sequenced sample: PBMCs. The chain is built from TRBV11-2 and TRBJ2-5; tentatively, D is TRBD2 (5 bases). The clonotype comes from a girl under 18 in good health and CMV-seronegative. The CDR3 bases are TGTGCCAGCAGCTTACGGTTTCGGGGACAAGAGACCCAGTACTTC. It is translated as CASSLRFRGQETQYF.